The rows below give T cell receptor beta chains drawn from one sample of a study of cytomegalovirus exposure and HLA in healthy donors. This table comes from immunoSEQ multiplex PCR, and its TCRdb copy is limited to in-frame clones, with some not included. The table has 180,000 or so clones, over 80% seen once. Sample: PBMCs. Source of these receptors: a girl between 5 and 17 years old in good health and CMV-seropositive. The CDR3 runs from the conserved cysteine through the conserved F or W. Each record gives: clone size, V gene, J gene, D gene, CDR3 protein, CDR3 DNA. A D gene is named only where the DNA matches it firmly. The listing skips clone size in some rows; elsewhere it reads once, few, many or a size class.

abundance: .; v_gene: TRBV7-9; j_gene: TRBJ2-2; d_gene: .; CDR3aa: CASSLSYGGAANTGELFF; CDR3nt: TGTGCCAGCAGCTTAAGCTATGGGGGGGCGGCGAACACCGGGGAGCTGTTTTTT
abundance: .; v_gene: TRBV11-1; j_gene: TRBJ2-3; d_gene: .; CDR3aa: CASSLSLQGGTDTQYF; CDR3nt: TGTGCCAGCAGCTTATCTTTACAGGGCGGCACAGATACGCAGTATTTT
abundance: .; v_gene: TRBV7-9; j_gene: TRBJ2-1; d_gene: TRBD2; CDR3aa: CASSRLAGVNEQFF; CDR3nt: TGTGCCAGCAGCAGACTAGCGGGGGTCAATGAGCAGTTCTTC
abundance: .; v_gene: TRBV9; j_gene: TRBJ2-7; d_gene: TRBD2; CDR3aa: CASSRTSNSYEQYF; CDR3nt: TGTGCCAGCAGCCGGACTAGCAACTCCTACGAGCAGTACTTC
abundance: .; v_gene: TRBV2; j_gene: TRBJ2-1; d_gene: TRBD2; CDR3aa: CASSGSSGVGEQFF; CDR3nt: TGTGCCAGCAGTGGCTCTAGCGGGGTGGGTGAGCAGTTCTTC
abundance: .; v_gene: TRBV19; j_gene: TRBJ2-2; d_gene: .; CDR3aa: CASSLRDKAGELFF; CDR3nt: TGTGCCAGTAGTCTCAGGGATAAAGCCGGGGAGCTGTTTTTT
abundance: few; v_gene: TRBV5-1; j_gene: TRBJ1-2; d_gene: TRBD1; CDR3aa: CASSLGGQGPVSYGYTF; CDR3nt: TGCGCCAGCAGCTTGGGCGGACAGGGGCCGGTTAGTTATGGCTACACCTTC
abundance: .; v_gene: TRBV11-2; j_gene: TRBJ1-5; d_gene: .; CDR3aa: CASTPDGTGNQPQHF; CDR3nt: TGTGCCAGCACCCCGGACGGGACTGGAAATCAGCCCCAGCATTTT
abundance: .; v_gene: TRBV7-9; j_gene: TRBJ1-5; d_gene: TRBD1; CDR3aa: CASSHDRDNQPQHF; CDR3nt: TGTGCCAGCAGCCACGACAGGGACAATCAGCCCCAGCATTTT
abundance: .; v_gene: TRBV2; j_gene: TRBJ2-7; d_gene: .; CDR3aa: CASSESRRRVNDQYF; CDR3nt: TGTGCCAGCAGTGAATCGAGGAGACGGGTTAACGACCAGTACTTC
abundance: .; v_gene: TRBV7-7; j_gene: TRBJ2-7; d_gene: TRBD1; CDR3aa: CASSRGQGYEQYF; CDR3nt: TGTGCCAGCAGTCGCGGACAGGGCTACGAGCAGTACTTC
abundance: .; v_gene: TRBV5-1; j_gene: TRBJ2-7; d_gene: TRBD2; CDR3aa: CASSAGGDEQYF; CDR3nt: TGCGCCAGCAGCGCCGGGGGGGACGAGCAGTACTTC
abundance: .; v_gene: TRBV2; j_gene: TRBJ1-1; d_gene: TRBD1; CDR3aa: CASSLEPGQGTEAFF; CDR3nt: TGTGCCAGCAGCCTCGAACCGGGACAGGGGACTGAAGCTTTCTTT